Detailed here is one T cell receptor beta chain. Its antigen remains unidentified. Base qualities are missing; no much larger clone stands one base away. The germline V gene (reference sequence) yields MNHEY for CDR1 and SMNVEV for CDR2. V is cut back by 7 bases and J by 7 bases, with 14 bases in the junction unmatched. The CDR3 measures 16 amino acids from cysteine to phenylalanine. CDR3 DNA is the only sequence kept; it has 48 bases, read in frame from the first base. Participants in the prospective study were enrolled through a virtual design, were aged roughly 18 to 100 years, and lived in roughly 25 United States geographic areas. Cohort assignment in the prospective study relied on participant-reported clinical history from a screening survey and a study questionnaire. Recovered participants in ImmuneRACE Cohort 3 were defined by two consecutive negative NP/OP PCR tests, clearance by a healthcare professional, or resolution of symptoms. In the prospective study, whole blood, serum and a nasopharyngeal or oropharyngeal swab were collected from each participant by mobile phlebotomists. Prospective study participants could optionally give additional blood draws and questionnaires over an approximately 2-month period. Blood samples from the prospective study were shipped frozen or at room temperature prior to DNA extraction.

These data originate in a study of blood T cell repertoires in COVID-19 (dated by TCRdb to the early 2020s). About the full investigation: Collaborator samples came from the United States, Italy and Spain and covered acute and convalescent phases of COVID-19. The prospective study material was composed of cDNA or gDNA derived from T cells, B-cell-depleted T cells, or PBMCs. The dataset comprised deeply sampled blood TCRbeta repertoires from subjects exposed to, actively infected with, or recovered from COVID-19. A freely available public database, intended as a resource for researchers studying the immune response to SARS-CoV-2, is where the repertoires were released. The samples were drawn from the first 160 participants of the ongoing ImmuneRACE study and from 950 to 1,500 subjects provided by 6 global collaborators. A de-identified subject ID, COVID-19 status, age in years and sex were almost always included in the sample metadata. Where available, HLA class I and class II types were taken from metadata supplied by the sample provider and were not determined by assay-based typing.

TCRbeta CDR3 regions were amplified from genomic DNA by means of the immunoSEQ Assay, a bias-controlled multiplex PCR. The paper's data handling went like this. Within the assay, amplification of reference gene primers was used to estimate how many nucleated cells each sample contained. Sequence reads were collapsed and filtered to measure the absolute abundance of every unique TCRbeta CDR3 rearrangement. For each sample, productive Simpson clonality was calculated as the square root of Simpson's diversity index across productive rearrangements. TCRdb mirrors the immuneACCESS table, restricted to in-frame sequences. Some clones are absent from its copies; in checked studies, under half trace to an unresolved V gene, and the reason for the others is unknown. From that table come the V and J calls and clone size; the DNA was used to work out D and trimming. The sample table records around 300,000 clones; roughly nine tenths of these occur just once. The ten most abundant clones make up under 3% of the sample.

Overall study results and their limits: The amount of clinical and demographic metadata varied by source and participant and was provided uncurated.

The source is a woman between 18 and 29 years old who had recovered from COVID-19. Sequencing was carried out using PBMCs or T cells enriched from blood (not recorded which). The rearrangement combines TRBV27 with TRBJ2-1; 9 central bases correspond to TRBD1. CDR3 reads: CASMSGTGRTGNEQFF. The DNA sequence reads TGTGCCAGCATGTCCGGGACAGGGAGAACAGGAAATGAGCAGTTCTTC.